A selection of T cell receptor beta chains follows, all from one sample in a study of cytomegalovirus exposure and HLA in healthy donors. Using immunoSEQ multiplex PCR, the repertoire was profiled, and TCRdb retains in-frame clones only, with some absent. This table has approximately 120,000 clones, around nine tenths appearing once. The sample taken for sequencing was PBMCs. Every receptor here comes from a woman aged 18-29 years in good health and CMV-seronegative. The CDR3 runs from the conserved cysteine through the conserved F or W. D genes are given only for firm matches.

D gene | V gene | CDR3 protein
. | TRBV7-3 | CASSLLRGAYNEQFF
. | TRBV29-1 | CSGADVGDTQYF
TRBD1 | TRBV30 | CAWSRTGYNEQFF
. | TRBV7-6 | CASSLETGTIQETQYF
. | TRBV7-9 | CASSLAPGDSPLHF
. | TRBV7-6 | CASSLGSSRGEQYF
. | TRBV28 | CASSWGGEAFF
TRBD1 | TRBV27 | CASSRTGAPADTQYF
TRBD2 | TRBV5-1 | CASSFSGLAGITDTQYF
. | TRBV13 | CASSLGRGREAFF
. | TRBV27 | CASSLGTGFEQYF
TRBD2 | TRBV7-8 | CASSLNNLAGSGHYEQYF
TRBD2 | TRBV11-3 | CASSLKTSGSFYEQYF
. | TRBV6-6 | CASSFGGTNEKLFF
TRBD1 | TRBV28 | CASSLNDRGRETQYF
TRBD2 | TRBV7-8 | CASSPGLGPLEQYF
. | TRBV28 | CASSLSNTGELFF
TRBD2 | TRBV5-6 | CASSLVGGSKSYNEQFF
TRBD1 | TRBV19 | CASSIAGTGVNYGYTF
TRBD1 | TRBV13 | CASSSPDRDGYTF
. | TRBV27 | CVPAAPEQPQHF
. | TRBV15 | CATSRQIGRSRRDTQYF
TRBD2 | TRBV5-4 | CASSRQTSGIGEQYF
TRBD2 | TRBV23-1 | CASDPPSGEYYNEQFF
. | TRBV19 | CASTAMGGETQYF
. | TRBV11-2 | CASSPRRSEANEQFF
. | TRBV7-2 | CASSAPGRYNEQFF
. | TRBV9 | CASSVGSSGNTGELFF
. | TRBV5-4 | CASSSAFTDGYTF
TRBD1 | TRBV30 | CAWSEGQGGSSPLHF
. | TRBV2 | CASRLSQGTGELFF
TRBD1 | TRBV7-9 | CASRTGWNTEAFF
. | TRBV28 | CASTPLRGSPLHF
TRBD1 | TRBV27 | CASSPADRGRETQYF
. | TRBV9 | CASSVARNTEAFF
TRBD2 | TRBV7-8 | CASSLERTRYEQFF
. | TRBV19 | CASTLGVGGDDTEAFF
TRBD1 | TRBV19 | CATRDRGGDSNQPQHF
. | TRBV15 | CATSRGGTEAFF
TRBD2 | TRBV11-2 | CASSSILAGGLNEQFF
TRBD1 | TRBV7-9 | CASSGTRDRGHGYTF
. | TRBV7-2 | CASSLAALQETQYF
. | TRBV9 | CASSVGQLGGYTF
. | TRBV2 | CASREDGASNEQFF
TRBD1 | TRBV9 | CASSGTGKPEAFF
. | TRBV19 | CASSIGRGLLNTEAFF
. | TRBV4-2 | CASSQGIAVADTQYF
TRBD2 | TRBV5-4 | CASSPSWRERGDTQYF
TRBD1 | TRBV28 | CASSGGQAEKLFF
TRBD2 | TRBV9 | CASSISGGGADTQYF
. | TRBV6-5 | CASSYSRSSYNEQFF